This T cell receptor beta chain was retrieved from a study of patients and donors after allogeneic stem cell transplantation. Germline V gene data show CDR1 as ENHRY and CDR2 as SYGVKD. V was cut by 3 bases and J by 0 bases, with 8 bases left in between. This CDR3 has 14 residues. In TCRdb, the RT-PCR reads were re-called with MiXCR into one record per CDR3 protein. The sample carries approximately 200,000 distinct CDR3 sequences, about 37% recorded once. The V gene is TRBV10-3, the J gene TRBJ1-1, with D unclear. The sample comprised blood, either unsorted or a sorted T cell fraction (not recorded which). The sequence came from a human donor who was either an allogeneic HSCT recipient or a stem cell or donor lymphocyte infusion donor (not recorded which). It is not recorded whose cells these are; they may come from a transplant donor. The CDR3 here is CAISDGRMNTEAFF. CDR3 DNA sequence: TGTGCCATCAGTGACGGACGGATGAACACTGAAGCTTTCTTT.